This record covers a single TCR beta chain. Its antigen is still unknown. Treatment specified: 10-day PBMC culture with coronavirus spike peptide pools or control peptides (ViraFEST assay). Having spent 10 days in culture, CD4+ T cells were then isolated by negative selection. These data belong to a study of vaccination and CD4 T cells after COVID-19. At the level of the study: Post-COVID draws followed diagnosis by a median around 97 days (range 35 to 161).

The assay that was used to sequence DNA from cultured CD4+ T cells was the Oncomine TCR Beta short-read assay. TCRdb ran MiXCR on the PCR reads and lists one entry per CDR3 protein. The sample holds 10,000 to 15,000 distinct CDR3 sequences; approximately 63% are singletons and the top ten take roughly 13%. The TCR originated in a human donor who had recovered from COVID-19. Sequencing was carried out using CD4+ T cells from blood, cultured in vitro.

The CDR3 loop is CASSLLEDISDNSPLHF. The CDR3 nucleotides read TGCGCCAGCAGCTTACTGGAGGATATTTCCGATAATTCACCCCTCCACTTT. The V gene is TRBV10-1, the J gene TRBJ1-6; D remains ambiguous. Trimming shortened V by 6 bases and J by 5 bases, and 20 bases separated the two germline ends. Germline V gene data show CDR1 as WNHNN and CDR2 as SYGVQD (reference sequence). This CDR3 region has 17 residues.